This note documents a single T cell receptor beta chain sequence. Only in-frame clones appear in the TCRdb table, and some are missing; sequencing was by immunoSEQ multiplex PCR. In the table there are under 35,000 clones, about 90% of which are singletons. The CDR3 covers 13 residues. The V gene end was trimmed by 3 bases and the J gene end by 8 bases; junction bases not matched to a gene: 6. This sample was included in a study of blood T cell repertoires in COVID-19. The sequence came from a human donor with active COVID-19. The donor label of this sample is uncertain. Specimen: peripheral blood. V usage is TRBV12-3 or TRBV12-4 and J usage is TRBJ1-2, with 7 positions matching TRBD1. CDR3 in amino acids: CASSFVGGNGYTF. The DNA of the CDR3 is TGTGCCAGCAGTTTTGTAGGGGGCAACGGCTACACCTTC.